This T cell receptor (beta chain) was observed in a study of cytomegalovirus exposure and HLA in healthy donors. Overall study results and limits: Most TCR sequences were seen very rarely across donors, but some public TCRs occurred in many.

Trimming left V 0 bases short and J 1 base short, with 10 bases between. This CDR3 region has 16 residues. Germline CDR1 KGHSH, CDR2 LQKENI. With respect to this clone: Its antigen is not known.

The PCR made use of 60 Vbeta and 13 Jbeta primers. Some clones are missing from TCRdb's copy, which holds only in-frame ones; the method was immunoSEQ multiplex PCR. The data show roughly 250,000 clones, about 80% seen once. The rearrangement links TRBV18 to TRBJ1-5; D ambiguous. Sequencing used PBMCs. This TCR was sampled from a girl aged 2-10 years in good health and CMV-seronegative. CDR3 sequence (DNA): TGTGCCAGCTCACCACCAACGAGACAAAGCAATCAGCCCCAGCATTTT. Amino acids: CASSPPTRQSNQPQHF.